Each of the 8 T cell receptor beta chains below was sequenced from the same sample in a study of CDR3 diversity in severe acne. MiXCR was run by TCRdb on the PCR reads, yielding one entry per CDR3 protein. The data contain about 93,000 distinct CDR3 sequences, 45% to 55% of them singletons. The sequencing sample was made of blood. These receptors were collected from a male donor in good health, serving as a control.

This rearrangement joins TRBV4-2 to TRBJ2-1; 12 bases map to TRBD2. The CDR3 totals 17 residues. The germline gives CDR1 LGHNA, CDR2 YNFKEQ. V was pared by 0 bases and J by 8 bases, with 8 bases of the junction left unmatched. The CDR3 nucleotides read TGTGCCAGCAGCCAAGAGACCCTAGCGGGGGGGCGGGATGAGCAGTTCTTC. Encoded protein: CASSQETLAGGRDEQFF.

This chain connects TRBV2 to TRBJ1-3; the match to TRBD1 covers 7 bases. The CDR3 consists of 17 residues. Germline V gene lookup returns CDR1 SNHLY and CDR2 FYNNEI. The V and J ends lost 5 bases and 0 bases, in that order; junction bases with no gene match: 10. The CDR3 region has the DNA TGTGCCAGCAGTCCAATGCGACCAGGGGGCTCTGGAAACACCATATATTTT. Its protein product is CASSPMRPGGSGNTIYF.

The genes are TRBV13 and TRBJ2-7; D is unresolved. V lost 2 bases and J lost 4, with 12 bases in between. Germline V gene data show CDR1 as PRHDT and CDR2 as FYEKMQ (reference sequence). The CDR3 loop spans 14 amino acids. DNA of the CDR3: TGTGCCAGCAGCTTAACAGCGATGGGTTACGAGCAGTACTTC. Translated: CASSLTAMGYEQYF.

By its share, this clonotype is medium-sized (0.01 to 0.1%). The chain carries TRBV7-3 and TRBJ2-1; 7 positions agree with TRBD2. CDR3 length equals 16 residues. CDR1 is SGHTA, CDR2 FQGTGA, per germline. Trimming cost V 1 base and J 1 base; bases outside gene matches: 4. CDR3 amino acids: CASSLNPSGSYNEQFF. CDR3 bases: TGTGCCAGCAGCTTAAACCCTAGCGGTTCCTACAATGAGCAGTTCTTC.

This clonotype showed up many times. The chain couples TRBV12-3 or TRBV12-4 to TRBJ2-3; the D call may be TRBD1 or TRBD2 (5 bases each). The ends were cut back, 5 bases at V and 3 bases at J, with 15 bases in the middle. The CDR3 sequence is 15 residues long. The chain's CDR3 is CASSRRDLGTDTQYF. Here the CDR3 DNA reads TGTGCCAGCAGTCGTAGGGACCTTGGGACAGATACGCAGTATTTT.

This clonotype appeared once. V is TRBV10-3 and J is TRBJ2-5; 7 bases fit TRBD1. The germline gives CDR1 ENHRY, CDR2 SYGVKD. With 0 bases clipped from V and 5 bases from J, the junction kept 6 bases outside the gene matches. CDR3 length: 15 residues. The CDR3 DNA reads as TGTGCCATCAGTGAGTCAGGGGGCCCCGGGGAGACCCAGTACTTC. It encodes CAISESGGPGETQYF.

Points on this clonotype: Possible read error: a much larger clone is one base away. In DNA form, the CDR3 reads TGTGCCAGCAGCCCCGGACATATCACAGATACGCAGTATTTT. Its translation is CASSPGHITDTQYF. The chain has TRBV28 and TRBJ2-3, with D perhaps TRBD1 (5 bases). The CDR3 has 14 residues. The germline gives CDR1 MDHEN, CDR2 SYDVKM. Trimming pared 6 bases from V and 2 bases from J, leaving 12 bases between.

This clonotype was detected ten times or more. The chain joins TRBV7-8 to TRBJ2-3; D possibly corresponds to TRBD2 (6 bases). Trimming left V 4 bases short and J 0 bases short, with 11 bases between. This CDR3 spans 15 amino acids. In germline, CDR1 is SGHVS, CDR2 FQNEAQ. CDR3 nucleotides: TGTGCCAGCAGCTCCTTAGCGGCCAGCACAGATACGCAGTATTTT. Translation: CASSSLAASTDTQYF.